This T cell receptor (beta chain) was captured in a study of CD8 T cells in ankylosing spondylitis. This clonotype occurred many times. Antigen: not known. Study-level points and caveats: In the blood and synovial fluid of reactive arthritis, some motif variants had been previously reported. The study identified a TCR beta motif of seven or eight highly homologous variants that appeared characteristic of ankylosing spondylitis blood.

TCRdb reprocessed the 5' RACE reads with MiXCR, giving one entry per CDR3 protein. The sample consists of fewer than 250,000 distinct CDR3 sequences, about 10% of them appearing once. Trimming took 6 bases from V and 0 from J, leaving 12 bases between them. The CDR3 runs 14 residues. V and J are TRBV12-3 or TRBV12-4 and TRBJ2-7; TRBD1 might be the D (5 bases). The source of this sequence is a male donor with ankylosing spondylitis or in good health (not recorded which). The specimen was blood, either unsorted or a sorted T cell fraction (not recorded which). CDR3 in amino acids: CASSADSHSYEQYF. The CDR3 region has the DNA TGTGCCAGCAGCGCTGACAGCCACTCCTACGAGCAGTACTTC.